A selection of T cell receptor beta chains follows, all from one sample in a study of T-cell reconstitution after alpha-beta-depleted transplantation in children. TCRdb re-analysed the PCR reads in MiXCR, keeping a single row per CDR3 protein. This repertoire shows 500,000 to 750,000 distinct CDR3 sequences, 25% to 30% found once; its top ten account for under 45%. The material was PBMCs, obtained before TCRalphabeta/CD19-depleted stem cell transplant. The origin of the receptors is a boy under two years old with Wiskott-Aldrich syndrome, due to receive a stem cell transplant. The CDR3 runs from the conserved cysteine through the conserved F or W. D genes are given only for firm matches. Only some rows state a clone size, as once, few, many or a class for expanded clones.

clone_size d_call j_call v_call cdr3_aa cdr3_nt
few TRBD1 TRBJ1-5 TRBV6-2/TRBV6-3 CATHRGHSNQPQHF TGTGCCACTCACAGGGGACATAGCAATCAGCCCCAGCATTTT
. . TRBJ1-1 TRBV24-1 CATSLGTEAFF TGTGCCACCAGCCTGGGGACTGAAGCTTTCTTT
few TRBD2 TRBJ2-3 TRBV14 CASSPRTSGMFWDTQYF TGTGCCAGCAGCCCCCGGACTAGCGGGATGTTCTGGGATACGCAGTATTTT
. . TRBJ2-2 TRBV9 CASSVVGRATGELFF TGTGCCAGCAGCGTAGTCGGGAGAGCTACCGGGGAGCTGTTTTTT
. . TRBJ2-1 TRBV28 CASSPVGARYNEQFF TGTGCCAGCAGTCCGGTGGGGGCAAGGTACAATGAGCAGTTCTTC
many TRBD2 TRBJ2-7 TRBV5-1 CASSLREGSYEQYF TGTGCCAGCAGTTTACGGGAGGGGTCCTACGAGCAGTACTTC
. . TRBJ1-1 TRBV21-1 CASTPLVRPHLGVDTEAFF TGTGCCAGCACGCCTCTCGTTAGACCCCATTTGGGGGTGGACACTGAAGCTTTCTTT
few . TRBJ2-1 TRBV5-1 CASSLLDSSYNEQFF TGCGCCAGCAGCCTACTAGATAGCTCCTACAATGAGCAGTTCTTC
. . TRBJ2-3 TRBV6-5 CASSYSRGRRRTDTQYF TGTGCCAGCAGTTACTCGAGAGGGAGGAGGAGAACAGATACGCAGTATTTT
. TRBD2 TRBJ2-5 TRBV4-1 CASSQGTSGQFGTQYF TGCGCCAGCAGCCAAGGGACTAGCGGCCAGTTTGGGACCCAGTACTTC
. . TRBJ2-1 TRBV2 CASSPRVDNEQFF TGTGCCAGCAGTCCCCGGGTTGACAATGAGCAGTTCTTC
many . TRBJ2-1 TRBV5-6 CASSLVGPGFYNEQFF TGTGCCAGCAGCTTGGTTGGGCCCGGATTCTACAATGAGCAGTTCTTC
. TRBD1 TRBJ2-7 TRBV5-1 CASSSSGTGAYEQYF TGCGCCAGCAGCTCTTCCGGGACAGGGGCCTACGAGCAGTACTTC
. . TRBJ2-7 TRBV15 CATSTPRVRYEQYF TGTGCCACCAGCACCCCCAGGGTCCGCTACGAGCAGTACTTC
. . TRBJ1-1 TRBV12-3/TRBV12-4 CASSLGGSRNTEAFF TGTGCCAGCAGTTTAGGTGGCAGCCGGAACACTGAAGCTTTCTTT
many TRBD1 TRBJ1-1 TRBV10-3 CAISEQGGGTEAFF TGTGCCATCAGTGAGCAGGGGGGCGGCACTGAAGCTTTCTTT
many TRBD2 TRBJ2-4 TRBV28 CASSWGPAGGPSGKNIQYF TGTGCCAGCAGTTGGGGCCCAGCGGGAGGGCCCTCGGGCAAAAACATTCAGTACTTC
. . TRBJ2-2 TRBV5-1 CASSPWSGANTGELFF TGCGCCAGCAGCCCGTGGAGCGGCGCGAACACCGGGGAGCTGTTTTTT
few . TRBJ1-4 TRBV27 CASSSTGTNEKLFF TGTGCCAGCAGTTCAACAGGGACAAATGAAAAACTGTTTTTT
. . TRBJ2-1 TRBV29-1 CSVGTSGEQFF TGCAGCGTTGGGACCTCCGGTGAGCAGTTCTTC
. TRBD1 TRBJ1-6 TRBV6-1 CASGGQGRNSPLHF TGTGCCAGCGGCGGACAGGGGAGAAATTCACCCCTCCACTTT
. TRBD1 TRBJ1-5 TRBV20-1 CSAREGQGYQPQHF TGCAGTGCTAGAGAGGGACAGGGTTATCAGCCCCAGCATTTT
. . TRBJ1-1 TRBV7-2 CASSYTVNTEAFF TGTGCCAGCAGCTATACGGTGAACACTGAAGCTTTCTTT
. TRBD2 TRBJ2-1 TRBV6-5 CASSYSASGSSYNEQFF TGTGCCAGCAGTTACTCCGCTAGCGGGAGCTCCTACAATGAGCAGTTCTTC
few TRBD1 TRBJ1-1 TRBV5-1 CASMETGVGTEAFF TGCGCCAGCATGGAGACAGGGGTGGGCACTGAAGCTTTCTTT
. . TRBJ1-4 TRBV12-5 CASAPRVRGPGEKLFF TGTGCTAGTGCCCCCCGTGTCAGGGGCCCAGGTGAAAAACTGTTTTTT
few . TRBJ2-3 TRBV20-1 CSVWGYSRISTDTQYF TGCAGTGTATGGGGGTACAGTCGTATAAGCACAGATACGCAGTATTTT
once . TRBJ2-2 TRBV5-1 CASSLGRGRSTGELFF TGCGCCAGCAGCTTGGGAAGGGGTAGAAGCACCGGGGAGCTGTTTTTT
. . TRBJ2-3 TRBV5-1 CASRPIGTDTQYF TGCGCCAGCAGACCTATTGGCACAGATACGCAGTATTTT
. TRBD1 TRBJ1-3 TRBV27 CASSRGQGIGNTIYF TGTGCCAGCAGTAGGGGACAGGGGATAGGAAACACCATATATTTT
. . TRBJ2-3 TRBV24-1 CATSDPLQGVPDTQYF TGTGCCACCAGTGATCCACTACAGGGTGTACCAGATACGCAGTATTTT
. . TRBJ2-5 TRBV20-1 CSARQTQETQYF TGCAGTGCTAGACAGACCCAAGAGACCCAGTACTTC
few TRBD2 TRBJ2-1 TRBV5-1 CASSLAVGRDNEQFF TGCGCCAGCAGCTTGGCCGTCGGGAGGGACAATGAGCAGTTCTTC
few . TRBJ1-5 TRBV15 CATSRESYGRSNQPQHF TGTGCCACCAGCAGAGAAAGCTATGGACGGTCCAATCAGCCCCAGCATTTT
. TRBD2 TRBJ2-3 TRBV9 CASSVVPGRADTQYF TGTGCCAGCAGCGTAGTCCCAGGGAGGGCAGATACGCAGTATTTT
few . TRBJ2-3 TRBV27 CASSSRKVAASTDTQYF TGTGCCAGCAGTTCTCGGAAAGTAGCGGCTAGCACAGATACGCAGTATTTT
few . TRBJ2-2 TRBV20-1 CSASLVGAGELFF TGCAGTGCTAGCCTAGTAGGAGCCGGGGAGCTGTTTTTT
. TRBD2 TRBJ2-3 TRBV10-3 CAISRNLAGDADTQYF TGTGCCATCAGCCGGAACCTAGCGGGAGACGCAGATACGCAGTATTTT
few . TRBJ2-7 TRBV5-1 CASSFDGTSYEQYF TGCGCCAGCAGCTTTGACGGAACCTCCTACGAGCAGTACTTC
. . TRBJ1-1 TRBV7-2 CASSLGWSTEAFF TGTGCCAGCAGCTTAGGTTGGAGCACCGAAGCTTTCTTT
few TRBD2 TRBJ2-1 TRBV7-6 CASTPWGTSGSAMGEQFF TGTGCCAGCACCCCGTGGGGGACTAGCGGGAGTGCAATGGGTGAGCAGTTCTTC
. . TRBJ1-5 TRBV12-3/TRBV12-4 CASSTRNSNQPQHF TGTGCCAGCAGTACCAGGAATAGCAATCAGCCCCAGCATTTT
few TRBD1 TRBJ2-5 TRBV12-3/TRBV12-4 CASSLGGQIQETQYF TGTGCCAGCAGTTTAGGGGGACAGATACAAGAGACCCAGTACTTC
. . TRBJ2-4 TRBV7-9 CASSLRDGLAKNIQYF TGTGCCAGCAGCCTTCGGGACGGTTTAGCCAAAAACATTCAGTACTTC
few TRBD2 TRBJ2-5 TRBV20-1 CSLTTSGIQETQYF TGCAGTCTTACGACTAGCGGAATACAAGAGACCCAGTACTTC
few TRBD2 TRBJ2-4 TRBV24-1 CATSDRPGLAGVNIQYF TGTGCCACCAGTGATCGACCGGGACTAGCGGGAGTGAACATTCAGTACTTC
. . TRBJ1-2 TRBV12-3/TRBV12-4 CASSKTERGAYGYTF TGTGCCAGCAGTAAAACAGAGAGGGGTGCCTATGGCTACACCTTC
. . TRBJ2-1 TRBV5-1 CASSLEASLPYNEQFF TGCGCCAGCAGCTTGGAGGCCTCCCTACCCTACAATGAGCAGTTCTTC
once . TRBJ2-7 TRBV20-1 CSASRAVYEQYF TGCAGTGCCTCAAGGGCCGTCTACGAGCAGTACTTC
few TRBD2 TRBJ2-1 TRBV3-1 CASSQVWREGLDNEQFF TGTGCCAGCAGCCAAGTGTGGCGGGAGGGCCTGGACAATGAGCAGTTCTTC
few . TRBJ2-1 TRBV12-3/TRBV12-4 CASSPTVIAHEQFF TGTGCCAGCAGTCCCACCGTGATAGCGCATGAGCAGTTCTTC
many TRBD2 TRBJ2-1 TRBV5-1 CASSWGLAGSSYNEQFF TGCGCCAGCAGCTGGGGACTAGCGGGTTCCTCCTACAATGAGCAGTTCTTC
few . TRBJ2-7 TRBV7-8 CASSLIAYEQYF TGTGCCAGCAGCTTAATAGCCTACGAGCAGTACTTC
few . TRBJ2-1 TRBV24-1 CATSAGANNEQFF TGTGCCACCAGCGCAGGGGCGAACAATGAGCAGTTCTTC
few . TRBJ2-5 TRBV5-6 CASSLEQGPTVPLAETQYF TGTGCCAGCAGCTTGGAGCAGGGACCGACGGTCCCCTTGGCTGAGACCCAGTACTTC
. . TRBJ2-1 TRBV29-1 CSVGTVVYNEQFF TGCAGCGTTGGGACAGTGGTCTACAATGAGCAGTTCTTC
few . TRBJ2-5 TRBV28 CASTRDRELETQYF TGTGCCAGCACAAGAGACCGGGAATTGGAGACCCAGTACTTC